The entry below gives a single T cell receptor beta chain sequence along with its context. Authors' processing steps: Amplifying reference gene primers gave estimates of nucleated cell counts. The protocol was immunoSEQ multiplex PCR, while the TCRdb copy is restricted to in-frame clones and leaves out a portion. V and J calls and clone size are those listed in that table; D and trimming were worked out from the DNA. In the table there are fewer than 150,000 clones, more than 60% of which are singletons. The data are from a study of blood T cell repertoires in COVID-19. As for the study in general: Acute and convalescent COVID-19 specimens originated in the United States, Italy and Spain. The analysed material was cDNA or gDNA that came from T cells, B-cell-depleted T cells, or PBMCs.

This clonotype originated in a man in his 70s with acute or convalescent COVID-19. Sequencing was carried out using peripheral blood.

The CDR3 region is CASSPLFGRNTEAFF. CDR3 DNA sequence: TGTGCCAGCTCACCCCTGTTTGGCAGAAACACTGAAGCTTTCTTT. The gene calls are TRBV18 and TRBJ1-1; D uncertain. Germline loops: CDR1 KGHSH, CDR2 LQKENI. The V gene lost 3 bases and the J gene lost 2 bases, with 13 bases spanning the gap. This CDR3 contains 15 residues.